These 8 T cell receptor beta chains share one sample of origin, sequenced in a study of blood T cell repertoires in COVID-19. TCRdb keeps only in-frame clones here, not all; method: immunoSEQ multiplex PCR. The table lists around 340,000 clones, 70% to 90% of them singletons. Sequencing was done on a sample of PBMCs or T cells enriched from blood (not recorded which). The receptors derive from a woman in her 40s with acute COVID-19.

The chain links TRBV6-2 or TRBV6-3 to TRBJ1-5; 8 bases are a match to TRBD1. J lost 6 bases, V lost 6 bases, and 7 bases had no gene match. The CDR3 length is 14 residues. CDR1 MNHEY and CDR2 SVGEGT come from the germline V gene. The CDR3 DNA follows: TGTGCCAGCAGCTGGACAGGGAAGGTTCAGCCCCAGCATTTT. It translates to CASSWTGKVQPQHF.

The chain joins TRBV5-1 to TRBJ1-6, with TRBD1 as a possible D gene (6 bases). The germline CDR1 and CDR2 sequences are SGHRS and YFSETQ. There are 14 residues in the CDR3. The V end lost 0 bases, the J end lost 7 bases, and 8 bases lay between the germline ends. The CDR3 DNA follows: TGCGCCAGCAGCTTGGGGGACATAAATTCACCCCTCCACTTT. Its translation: CASSLGDINSPLHF. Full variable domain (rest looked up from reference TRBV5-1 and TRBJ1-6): KAGVTQTPRYLIKTRGQQVTLSCSPISGHRSVSWYQQTPGQGLQFLFEYFSETQRNKGNFPGRFSGRQFSNSRSEMNVSTLELGDSALYLCASSLGDINSPLHFGNGTRLTVT.

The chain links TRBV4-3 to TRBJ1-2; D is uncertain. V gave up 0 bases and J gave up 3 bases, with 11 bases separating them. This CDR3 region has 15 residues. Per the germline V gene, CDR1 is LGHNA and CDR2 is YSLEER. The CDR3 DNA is TGCGCCAGCAGCCAAGAGAATGAGGACTACTATGGCTACACCTTC. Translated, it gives CASSQENEDYYGYTF.

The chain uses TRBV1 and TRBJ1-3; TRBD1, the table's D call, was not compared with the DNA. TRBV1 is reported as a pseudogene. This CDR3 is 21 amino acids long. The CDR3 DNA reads TGCACCAGCAGCCAAGAAAGGGGGACGGCTGAGGGTCCAGGCTCTGGAAACACCATATATTTT. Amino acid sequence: CTSSQERGTAEGPGSGNTIYF.

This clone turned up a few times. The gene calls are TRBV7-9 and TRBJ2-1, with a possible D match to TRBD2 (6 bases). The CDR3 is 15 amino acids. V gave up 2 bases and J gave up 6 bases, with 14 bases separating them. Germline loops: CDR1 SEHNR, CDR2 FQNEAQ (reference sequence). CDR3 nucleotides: TGTGCCAGCAGCTTACGACTAGTTAGTCGCAATGAGCAGTTCTTC. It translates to CASSLRLVSRNEQFF.

The CDR3 loop is CASSYSEGASNEKLFF. CDR3 DNA: TGTGCCAGCAGTTACTCCGAGGGGGCCTCTAATGAAAAACTGTTTTTT. This chain links TRBV6-5 with TRBJ1-4, with 7 bases fitting TRBD1. The trim removed 0 bases at V and 3 bases at J, leaving 4 bases unmatched. The CDR3 spans 16 residues. From germline, CDR1 is MNHEY and CDR2 SVGAGI.

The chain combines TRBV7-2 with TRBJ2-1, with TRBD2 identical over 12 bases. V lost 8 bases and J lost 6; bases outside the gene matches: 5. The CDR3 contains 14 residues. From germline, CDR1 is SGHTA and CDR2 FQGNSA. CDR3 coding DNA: TGTGCCAGCCTAGCGGGAGGGCGGATCAATGAGCAGTTCTTC. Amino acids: CASLAGGRINEQFF.

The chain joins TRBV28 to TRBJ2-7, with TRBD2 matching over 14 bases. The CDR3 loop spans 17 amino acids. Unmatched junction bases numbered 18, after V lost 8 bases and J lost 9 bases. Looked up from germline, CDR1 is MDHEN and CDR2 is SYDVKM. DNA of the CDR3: TGTGCCAGCGGACCAGGCTTAGGGACTAGCGGGAGCTTCGGGCAGTACTTC. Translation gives CASGPGLGTSGSFGQYF.